Given below is one T cell receptor (beta chain) in context. The data were taken from a study of shared T cell receptors in the human thymus. Profiling relied on immunoSEQ multiplex PCR, and the TCRdb table lists in-frame clones only, not all of them. The data show under 700,000 clones, approximately 80% seen once. This CDR3 spans 17 amino acids. Germline loops: CDR1 SGHDT, CDR2 YYEEEE. The V and J ends lost 4 bases and 1 base respectively, with 18 bases between them. These same data were also listed under a study on human thymus T cells. From that paper: Among the donors, all were healthy Finnish infants having corrective surgery for congenital heart defects. It was from resections taken during corrective heart surgery that the thymus tissue came. Usage of V and J genes appeared biased in thymic and blood repertoires. Related research reported highly overlapping thymic repertoires among unrelated individuals.

The receptor comes from a boy younger than two with a congenital heart defect. This chain joins TRBV5-6 and TRBJ1-3; TRBD1 is a possible D gene (5 bases). The sequencing sample was made of thymocytes. DNA for the CDR3: TGTGCCAGCAGCCGGTTCGGGTCCCGGGGGTCTGGAAACACCATATATTTT. Translation gives CASSRFGSRGSGNTIYF.